The present T cell receptor beta chain was sequenced within a study of T-cell reconstitution after alpha-beta-depleted transplantation in children. Germline trimming cut 6 bases from V and 2 bases from J; bases unmatched to any gene: 5. There are 15 residues in the CDR3. Germline V gene sequence: CDR1 SEHNR, CDR2 FQNEAQ (reference sequence). Researchers prepared the TCRbeta library using unique molecular identifiers, the study reports. TCRdb recomputed calls from the PCR reads with MiXCR, one row per CDR3 protein. The sample gives 350,000 to 500,000 distinct CDR3 sequences, 43% of which show up once; around 29% is in the top ten.

The chain combines TRBV7-9 with TRBJ2-4, with 9 bases matching TRBD2. Sample: PBMCs, taken before TCRalphabeta/CD19-depleted stem cell transplant. This sequence was found in a girl aged 2 to 9 with aplastic anemia, due to receive a stem cell transplant. DNA for the CDR3: TGTGCCAGCAGTCCGCTAGCGGGAACCAAAAACATTCAGTACTTC. As protein: CASSPLAGTKNIQYF.